Below, 3 T cell receptor beta chains from the same sample are listed, as sequenced in a study of control samples from healthy donors and cancer patients. The data were produced by immunoSEQ multiplex PCR, yet TCRdb's version contains in-frame clones alone and is incomplete. This sample carries 95,000 to 100,000 clones, around 89% of them seen once, and the ten largest clones take over 6.5%. Sequencing used blood. Receptors were obtained from a man aged 25-45 years in good health.

The J gene is TRBJ2-3, the V gene TRBV6-5; the D gene is possibly TRBD1 (5 bases). CDR3 length: 15 amino acids. Germline CDR1 reads MNHEY; CDR2 reads SVGAGI. V dropped 5 bases and J dropped 6 bases, with 18 bases sitting between them. CDR3 residues: CASSIRVGASDTQYF. For the CDR3, the DNA is TGTGCCAGCAGTATTCGGGTTGGGGCTTCGGATACGCAGTATTTT.

The rearrangement joins TRBV6-2 or TRBV6-3 to TRBJ1-1; the match to TRBD1 covers 12 bases. Germline CDR1 is MNHEY and CDR2 is SVGEGT. J was trimmed by 0 bases and V by 4 bases; bases with no gene match: 3. The CDR3 has 16 residues. CDR3 DNA sequence: TGTGCCAGCAGTTTGGGACAGGGGGCCTTGAACACTGAAGCTTTCTTT. Protein: CASSLGQGALNTEAFF.

J is TRBJ2-7 and V is TRBV28, with TRBD2 matching 7 bases. The CDR3 totals 15 residues. The junction had 14 bases not matched to a gene; V was cut back by 6 bases and J by 6 bases. Germline V lookup: CDR1 MDHEN, CDR2 SYDVKM. CDR3 protein: CASSRGAGESTEQYF. The CDR3 bases are TGTGCCAGCAGCCGAGGGGCGGGAGAGAGTACCGAGCAGTACTTC.